This TCR gamma chain was sequenced for a study of Vδ1+ human thymocytes. Whole-study findings and limits: TRD repertoires were essentially private, unlike widely shared TRG clonotypes. Thymic TRG and TRD repertoires appeared highly polyclonal. About 20% of thymic delta-chain sequences were Vdelta2, with few Vdelta3, unlike blood Vdelta1+ controls. The authors advised highly purified populations and single-cell validation.

After alphabeta T cell depletion, CD3+ Vdelta1+ Vdelta2- thymocytes were sorted. The trim removed 2 bases at V and 1 base at J, leaving 5 bases unmatched. Germline V CDR1 and CDR2: GITISATS, ISYDGTV (reference sequence). This CDR3 is built from 14 residues. To note about this clone: What it recognizes is unknown.

Sequences come from RNA converted to cDNA by reverse transcription. The CDR3 regions were amplified by multiplex PCR from V-gene primers to a constant-region primer. TCRdb reanalyzed the multiplex PCR reads using CATT. The sample lists 10,000 to 13,000 gamma-chain clones, around 40% seen once, with 2% in the top ten. This TCR was sampled from a boy under two years old who had congenital heart surgery. The V and J genes are TRGV9 and TRGJ1 or TRGJ2. Sequencing was done on a sample of Vdelta1+ gamma-delta thymocytes from the thymus. Subset described: FACS-sorted CD3+ TCRalphabeta- TCRVdelta1+ TCRVdelta2- thymocytes. The CDR3 is CALWEAGNYYKKLF. The CDR3 bases are TGTGCCTTGTGGGAGGCTGGTAATTATTATAAGAAACTCTTT.